This T cell receptor (beta chain) was identified during a study of Tregs in tolerant kidney transplant recipients. Study-wide findings and caveats: Expanding Tregs on activated donor B cells appeared to best identify donor-specific TCRbeta clones. Nucleotide sequences could not be compared across some patients' samples due to primer changes. No direct test of biological reproducibility was done here.

Produced via immunoSEQ multiplex PCR; TCRdb's table is partial and in-frame only. The sample includes about 69,000 clones, roughly 91% of them seen just once. Unstimulated regulatory T cells (CD4+CD25+CD127-), CD4+CD25- non-regulatory cells, CD4 and CD8 cells were FACS-sorted from thawed PBMCs. There are a few counts of this clone. Antigen unknown. The CDR3 sequence is 14 residues long. The germline V and J ends were trimmed by 0 bases and 8 bases, with 13 bases remaining between them. Per the germline V gene, CDR1 is LGHNA and CDR2 is YNFKEQ. This receptor was identified in a human donor who received a combined kidney and bone marrow transplant. The V gene is TRBV4-2, the J gene TRBJ1-2; possibly TRBD1 for D (5 bases). The sample here was CD4+ T cells from blood, taken before the transplant. CDR3 region: CASSQDRQNGGYTF. CDR3 nucleotide sequence: TGTGCCAGCAGCCAAGATAGACAGAATGGGGGCTACACCTTC.